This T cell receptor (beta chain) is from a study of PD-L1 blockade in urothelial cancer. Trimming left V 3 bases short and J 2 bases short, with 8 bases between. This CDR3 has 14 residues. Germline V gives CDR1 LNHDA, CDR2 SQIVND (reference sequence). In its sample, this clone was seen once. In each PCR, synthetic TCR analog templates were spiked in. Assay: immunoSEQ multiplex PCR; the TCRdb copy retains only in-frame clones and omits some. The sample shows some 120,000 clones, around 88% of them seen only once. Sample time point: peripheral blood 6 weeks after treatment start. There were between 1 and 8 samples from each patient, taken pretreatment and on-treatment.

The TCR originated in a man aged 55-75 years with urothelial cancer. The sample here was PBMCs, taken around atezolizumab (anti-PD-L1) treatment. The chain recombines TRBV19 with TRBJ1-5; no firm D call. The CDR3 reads CASSIGQGNQPQHF. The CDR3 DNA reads TGTGCCAGTAGTATCGGCCAGGGCAATCAGCCCCAGCATTTT.